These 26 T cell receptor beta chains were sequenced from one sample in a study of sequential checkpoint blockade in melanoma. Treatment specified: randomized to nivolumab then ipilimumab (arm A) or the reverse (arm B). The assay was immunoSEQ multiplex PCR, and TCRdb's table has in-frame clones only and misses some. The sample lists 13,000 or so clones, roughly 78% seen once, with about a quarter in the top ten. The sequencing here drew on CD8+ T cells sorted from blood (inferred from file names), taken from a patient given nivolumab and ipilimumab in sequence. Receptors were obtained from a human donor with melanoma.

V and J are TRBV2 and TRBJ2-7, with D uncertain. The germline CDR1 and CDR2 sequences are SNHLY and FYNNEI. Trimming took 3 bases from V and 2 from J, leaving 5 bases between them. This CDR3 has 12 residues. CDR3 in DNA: TGTGCCAGCAGTGATAATCCCTACGAGCAGTACTTC. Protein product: CASSDNPYEQYF.

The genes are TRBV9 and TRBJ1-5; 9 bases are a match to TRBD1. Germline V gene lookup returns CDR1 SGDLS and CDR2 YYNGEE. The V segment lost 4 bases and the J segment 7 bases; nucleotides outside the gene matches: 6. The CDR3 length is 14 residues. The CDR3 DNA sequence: TGTGCCAGCAGCCCCACAGGGGGCTGGCAGCCCCAGCATTTT. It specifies CASSPTGGWQPQHF.

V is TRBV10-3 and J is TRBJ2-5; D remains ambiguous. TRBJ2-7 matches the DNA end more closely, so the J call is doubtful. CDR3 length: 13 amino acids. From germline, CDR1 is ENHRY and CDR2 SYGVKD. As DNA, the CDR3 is TGTGCCATCAGTGAGGGCGACTCCTACGAGCAGTACTTC. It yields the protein CAISEGDSYEQYF.

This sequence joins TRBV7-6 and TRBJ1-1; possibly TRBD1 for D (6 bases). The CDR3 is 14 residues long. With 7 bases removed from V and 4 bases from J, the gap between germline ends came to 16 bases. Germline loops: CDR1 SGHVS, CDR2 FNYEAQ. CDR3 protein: CASILGAGGTEAFF. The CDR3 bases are TGTGCCAGCATCCTGGGGGCGGGTGGCACTGAAGCTTTCTTT.

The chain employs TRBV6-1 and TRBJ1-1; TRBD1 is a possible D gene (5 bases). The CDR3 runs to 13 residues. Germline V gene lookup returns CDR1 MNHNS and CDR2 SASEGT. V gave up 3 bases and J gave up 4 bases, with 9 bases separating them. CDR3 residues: CASSDGTSTEAFF. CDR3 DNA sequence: TGTGCCAGCAGTGACGGGACTTCCACTGAAGCTTTCTTT.

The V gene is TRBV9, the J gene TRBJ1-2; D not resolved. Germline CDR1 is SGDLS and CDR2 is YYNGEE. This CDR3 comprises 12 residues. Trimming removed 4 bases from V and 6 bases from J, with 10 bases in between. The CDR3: CASSPARDGYTF. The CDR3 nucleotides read TGTGCCAGCAGCCCAGCGAGGGATGGCTACACCTTC.

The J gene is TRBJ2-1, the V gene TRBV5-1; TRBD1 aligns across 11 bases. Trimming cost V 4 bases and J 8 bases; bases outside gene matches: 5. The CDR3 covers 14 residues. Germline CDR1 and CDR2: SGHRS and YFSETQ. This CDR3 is CASSTGQGGDEQFF. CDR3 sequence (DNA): TGCGCCAGCAGCACGGGACAGGGGGGTGATGAGCAGTTCTTC.

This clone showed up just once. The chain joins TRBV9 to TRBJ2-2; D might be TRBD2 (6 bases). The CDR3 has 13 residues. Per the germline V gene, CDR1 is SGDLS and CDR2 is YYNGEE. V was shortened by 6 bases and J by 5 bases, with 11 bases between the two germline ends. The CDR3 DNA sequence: TGTGCCAGCATCGGGACTGAGACCGGGGAGCTGTTTTTT. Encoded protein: CASIGTETGELFF.

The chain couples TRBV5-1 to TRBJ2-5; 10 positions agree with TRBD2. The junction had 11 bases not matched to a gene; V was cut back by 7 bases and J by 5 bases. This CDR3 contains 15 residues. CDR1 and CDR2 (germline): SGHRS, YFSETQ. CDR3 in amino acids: CASAPSGGAFETQYF. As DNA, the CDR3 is TGCGCCAGCGCTCCGAGCGGGGGGGCCTTTGAGACCCAGTACTTC.

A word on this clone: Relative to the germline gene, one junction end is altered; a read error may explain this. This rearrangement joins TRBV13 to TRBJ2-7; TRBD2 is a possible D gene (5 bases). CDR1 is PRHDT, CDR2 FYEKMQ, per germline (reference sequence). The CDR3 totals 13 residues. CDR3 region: CTSSSGSPYEQYF. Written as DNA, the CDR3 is TGTACCAGCAGCTCGGGATCCCCCTACGAGCAGTACTTC.

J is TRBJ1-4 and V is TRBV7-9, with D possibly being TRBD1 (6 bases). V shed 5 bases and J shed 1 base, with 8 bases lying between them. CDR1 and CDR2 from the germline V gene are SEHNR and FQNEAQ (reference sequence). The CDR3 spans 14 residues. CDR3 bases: TGTGCCAGCAGCCGGACAGAAACTAATGAAAAACTGTTTTTT. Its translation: CASSRTETNEKLFF.

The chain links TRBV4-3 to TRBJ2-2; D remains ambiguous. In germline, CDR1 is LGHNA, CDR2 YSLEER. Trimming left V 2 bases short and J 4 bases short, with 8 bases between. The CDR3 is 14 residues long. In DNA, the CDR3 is TGCGCCAGCAGCCAATCCTGGGCCACCGGGGAGCTGTTTTTT. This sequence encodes CASSQSWATGELFF.

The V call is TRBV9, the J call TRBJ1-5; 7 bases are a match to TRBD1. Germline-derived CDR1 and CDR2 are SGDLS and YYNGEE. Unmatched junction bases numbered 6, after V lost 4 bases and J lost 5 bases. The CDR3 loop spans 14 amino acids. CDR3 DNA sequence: TGTGCCAGCAGCCTGGGACAGCCCCATCAGCCCCAGCATTTT. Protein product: CASSLGQPHQPQHF.

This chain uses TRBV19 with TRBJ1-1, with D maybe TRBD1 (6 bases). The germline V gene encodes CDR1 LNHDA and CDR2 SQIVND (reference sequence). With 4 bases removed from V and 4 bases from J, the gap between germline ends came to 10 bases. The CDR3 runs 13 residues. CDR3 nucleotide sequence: TGTGCCAGTAGTACTACAGGGTTCACTGAAGCTTTCTTT. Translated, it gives CASSTTGFTEAFF.

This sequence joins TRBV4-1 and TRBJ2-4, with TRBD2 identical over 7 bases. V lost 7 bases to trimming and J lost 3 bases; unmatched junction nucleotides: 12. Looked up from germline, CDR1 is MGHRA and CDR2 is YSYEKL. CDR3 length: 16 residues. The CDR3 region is CASTGGSGDRKNIQYF. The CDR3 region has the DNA TGCGCCAGCACGGGAGGATCCGGGGACCGCAAAAACATTCAGTACTTC.

CDR3 region: CASSASLGSLNTGELFF. CDR3 bases: TGTGCCAGCTCAGCATCCCTCGGGTCCCTAAACACCGGGGAGCTGTTTTTT. The rearrangement links TRBV18 to TRBJ2-2; no clear D gene. Germline V gene sequence: CDR1 KGHSH, CDR2 LQKENI. The CDR3 has 17 amino acids. Trimming left V 5 bases short and J 2 bases short, with 18 bases between.

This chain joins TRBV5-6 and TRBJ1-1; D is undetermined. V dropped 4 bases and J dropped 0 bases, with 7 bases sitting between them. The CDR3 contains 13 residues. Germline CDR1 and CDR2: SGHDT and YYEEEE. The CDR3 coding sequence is TGTGCCAGCAGCCTCCAGATGAACACTGAAGCTTTCTTT. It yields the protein CASSLQMNTEAFF.

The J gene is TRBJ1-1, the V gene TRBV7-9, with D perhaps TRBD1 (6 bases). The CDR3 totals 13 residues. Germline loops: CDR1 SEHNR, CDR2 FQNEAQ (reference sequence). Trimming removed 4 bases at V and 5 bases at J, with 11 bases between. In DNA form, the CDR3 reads TGTGCCAGCAGCTCGCCCGGACAGACTGAAGCTTTCTTT. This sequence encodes CASSSPGQTEAFF. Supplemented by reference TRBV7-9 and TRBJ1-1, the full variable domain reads DTGVSQNPRHKITKRGQNVTFRCDPISEHNRLYWYRQTLGQGPEFLTYFQNEAQLEKSRLLSDRFSAERPKGSFSTLEIQRTEQGDSAMYLCASSSPGQTEAFFGQGTRLTVV.

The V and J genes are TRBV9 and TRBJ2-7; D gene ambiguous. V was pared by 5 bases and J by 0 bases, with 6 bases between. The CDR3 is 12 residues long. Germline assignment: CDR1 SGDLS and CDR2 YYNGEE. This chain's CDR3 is CASSPGSYEQYF. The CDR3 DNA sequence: TGTGCCAGCAGTCCGGGCTCCTACGAGCAGTACTTC.

The CDR3 loop reads CASSSLAGVHEQYF. In DNA form, the CDR3 reads TGTGCCAGCAGCTCACTAGCGGGAGTACACGAGCAGTACTTC. J is TRBJ2-7 and V is TRBV11-1; 11 nucleotides agree with TRBD2. V gave up 4 bases and J gave up 5 bases; unmatched junction bases: 4. This CDR3 is built from 14 residues. Germline V gene lookup returns CDR1 SGHAT and CDR2 FQDESV (reference sequence).

The CDR3 sequence is CASSLTGMRGDTQYF. As DNA, the CDR3 is TGTGCCAGCAGCCTGACAGGGATGAGGGGAGATACGCAGTATTTT. J is TRBJ2-3 and V is TRBV11-3; 7 bases align to TRBD1. With V trimmed by 5 bases and J by 5 bases, 10 bases remained unmatched. The CDR3 loop spans 15 amino acids. CDR1 and CDR2 from the germline V gene are SGHNT and YENEEA. The entire variable domain, with the rest obtained from reference TRBV11-3 and TRBJ2-3, is as follows: EAGVVQSPRYKIIEKKQPVAFWCNPISGHNTLYWYLQNLGQGPELLIRYENEEAVDDSQLPKDRFSAERLKGVDSTLKIQPAELGDSAVYLCASSLTGMRGDTQYFGPGTRLTVL.

CDR3 sequence reads: CASSDWRSSGNTIYF. CDR3 nucleotide sequence: TGTGCCAGCAGTGATTGGCGGTCCTCTGGAAACACCATATATTTT. The chain recombines TRBV6-1 with TRBJ1-3; D is uncertain. This CDR3 has 15 amino acids. CDR1 and CDR2 (germline): MNHNS, SASEGT. Deletions cut 3 bases from V and 0 bases from J, with 9 bases between.

DNA of the CDR3: TGTGCCAGCAGTTTGGGCCTAGCGCTGGAGCAGTTCTTC. Its protein is CASSLGLALEQFF. This chain connects TRBV28 to TRBJ2-1, with D possibly being TRBD2 (6 bases). CDR3 size: 13 residues. V lost 3 bases and J lost 10, with 13 bases in between. CDR1 and CDR2 (germline): MDHEN, SYDVKM.

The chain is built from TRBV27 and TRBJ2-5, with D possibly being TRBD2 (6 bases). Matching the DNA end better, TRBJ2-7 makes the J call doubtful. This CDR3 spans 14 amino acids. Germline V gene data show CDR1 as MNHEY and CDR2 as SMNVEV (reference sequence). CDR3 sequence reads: CASSLSGGRGEQYF. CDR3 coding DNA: TGTGCCAGCAGTTTATCTGGAGGGAGAGGCGAGCAGTACTTC.

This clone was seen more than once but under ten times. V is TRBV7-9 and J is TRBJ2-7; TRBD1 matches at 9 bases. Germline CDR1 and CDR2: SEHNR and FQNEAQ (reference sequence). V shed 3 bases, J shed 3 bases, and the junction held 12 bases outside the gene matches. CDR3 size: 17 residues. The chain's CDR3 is CASSFILTGTGYYEQYF. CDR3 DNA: TGTGCCAGCAGCTTTATCCTAACCGGGACAGGGTACTACGAGCAGTACTTC.

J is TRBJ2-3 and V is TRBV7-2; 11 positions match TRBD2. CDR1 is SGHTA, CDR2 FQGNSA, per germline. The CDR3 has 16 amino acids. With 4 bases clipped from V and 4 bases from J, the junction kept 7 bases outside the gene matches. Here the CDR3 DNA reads TGTGCCAGCAGCTCCCGACTAGCGGGGTTACCAGATACGCAGTATTTT. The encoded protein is CASSSRLAGLPDTQYF.